These T cell receptor beta chains were read from a single sample in a study of CD8 T cells in Susac syndrome. TCRdb re-analysed the immunoSEQ multiplex PCR reads in MiXCR, keeping a single row per CDR3 protein. Of 400,000 to 550,000 distinct CDR3 sequences detected, around 85% appear once; the ten largest clones hold roughly 0.1%. The specimen was CD8+ T cells from PBMCs. These receptors came from a human donor with multiple sclerosis. Each CDR3 is given with its conserved first and last residue. The D gene is left open where the match is weak. The size field is filled for only some rows; it gives once, few, many or a size class.

CDR3 DNA: TGTGCCAGCAGTGAATGGGCGGGAGAAGATGAGACCCAGTACTTC; CDR3 protein: CASSEWAGEDETQYF; D gene: TRBD2; clone size: few; V gene: TRBV6-1; J gene: TRBJ2-5
CDR3 DNA: TGTGCCAGCAGCTCCCAGGCGGGGGCGGATTCCTACACCTTC; CDR3 protein: CASSSQAGADSYTF; D gene: -; clone size: once; V gene: TRBV7-9; J gene: TRBJ1-2
CDR3 DNA: TGTGCCAGCAGTGATCGGCCAGCGGGGTACACAGATACGCAGTATTTT; CDR3 protein: CASSDRPAGYTDTQYF; D gene: TRBD2; clone size: -; V gene: TRBV2; J gene: TRBJ2-3
CDR3 DNA: TGCGCCAGCAGCGGGGGACTAGCGGGAACCACAGATACGCAGTATTTT; CDR3 protein: CASSGGLAGTTDTQYF; D gene: TRBD2; clone size: -; V gene: TRBV5-1; J gene: TRBJ2-3
CDR3 DNA: TGTGCCAGCAGTTTAGGAGTCTCCTATTTCTCCTACGAGCAGTACTTC; CDR3 protein: CASSLGVSYFSYEQYF; D gene: -; clone size: -; V gene: TRBV27; J gene: TRBJ2-7
CDR3 DNA: TGTGCCAGCAGTACGGGGACCGTAAGCAAGTATGGCTACACCTTC; CDR3 protein: CASSTGTVSKYGYTF; D gene: -; clone size: -; V gene: TRBV28; J gene: TRBJ1-2
CDR3 DNA: TGTGCCAGCAGTTCTCAGACCGAGGAAGGTTTCTTC; CDR3 protein: CASSSQTEEGFF; D gene: -; clone size: -; V gene: TRBV12-3/TRBV12-4; J gene: TRBJ2-1
CDR3 DNA: TGTGCCAGCAGTTACGTCACAGGGAATCACTACGAGCAGTACTTC; CDR3 protein: CASSYVTGNHYEQYF; D gene: -; clone size: -; V gene: TRBV6-6; J gene: TRBJ2-7
CDR3 DNA: TGCGCCAGCAGCCAAGGCCCGGGACTAGCGGGAGGCCTTGAAGAGGGCGGGGAGCTGTTTTTT; CDR3 protein: CASSQGPGLAGGLEEGGELFF; D gene: TRBD2; clone size: -; V gene: TRBV4-1; J gene: TRBJ2-2
CDR3 DNA: TGCAGTGCTAGAGATATCGGAGACACTGAAGCTTTCTTT; CDR3 protein: CSARDIGDTEAFF; D gene: -; clone size: -; V gene: TRBV20-1; J gene: TRBJ1-1
CDR3 DNA: TGTGCCAGCAGTGAAGCGACGTATCCGTATGGCTACACCTTC; CDR3 protein: CASSEATYPYGYTF; D gene: -; clone size: -; V gene: TRBV6-1; J gene: TRBJ1-2
CDR3 DNA: TGTGCCAGCAGCCAAGAGGGGGATCAGCCCCAGCATTTT; CDR3 protein: CASSQEGDQPQHF; D gene: -; clone size: -; V gene: TRBV4-2; J gene: TRBJ1-5
CDR3 DNA: TGCGCCAGCAGATACCAGGGAACCGGGGAGCTGTTTTTT; CDR3 protein: CASRYQGTGELFF; D gene: -; clone size: -; V gene: TRBV5-1; J gene: TRBJ2-2
CDR3 DNA: TGTGCCAGCAGCGTAGGTGGGGGGTGGCCGCCCCAGCATTTT; CDR3 protein: CASSVGGGWPPQHF; D gene: -; clone size: -; V gene: TRBV9; J gene: TRBJ1-5